Following are 17 T cell receptor beta chains from one sample sequenced in a study of blood T cells in healthy people across ages. With a J-beta primer mix and a sample-barcoded 5' primer, a second PCR ran roughly 7 to 11 cycles. TCRdb fed the 5' RACE reads into MiXCR, producing one record per CDR3 protein. The table lists about 680,000 distinct CDR3 sequences, 49% of them singletons, with roughly a third in the top ten. The sample taken for sequencing was blood. The receptors come from a woman aged 55-69 years in good health.

The CDR3 DNA sequence: TGTGCCTGGAGTCCGGACAGGCACAATGAGCAGTTCTTC. As protein: CAWSPDRHNEQFF. The V gene is TRBV30, the J gene TRBJ2-1; the match to TRBD1 covers 7 bases. V was pared by 2 bases and J by 5 bases, with 3 bases of the junction left unmatched. This CDR3 has 13 residues. Germline V gene lookup returns CDR1 GTSNPN and CDR2 SVGIG (reference sequence). Filled out from reference TRBV30 and TRBJ2-1, the complete variable domain reads SQTIHQWPATLVQPVGSPLSLECTVEGTSNPNLYWYRQAAGRGLQLLFYSVGIGQISSEVPQNLSASRPQDRQFILSSKKLLLSDSGFYLCAWSPDRHNEQFFGPGTRLTVL.

The chain carries TRBV29-1 and TRBJ2-1, with D possibly being TRBD1 (6 bases). The V gene's germline CDR1 is SQVTM and CDR2 ANQGSEA. V dropped 5 bases and J dropped 0 bases, with 17 bases sitting between them. The CDR3 extends over 16 amino acids. The CDR3 DNA is TGCAGCGTTTGGGGTCGGGGCAGGGGCTCCTACAATGAGCAGTTCTTC. This codes for CSVWGRGRGSYNEQFF.

This clonotype has more than one count but fewer than ten. The chain is built from TRBV2 and TRBJ2-5, with D uncertain. V gave up 5 bases and J gave up 5 bases, with 9 bases separating them. Germline CDR1 and CDR2: SNHLY and FYNNEI. The length of the CDR3 is 12 residues. In nucleotides, the CDR3 is TGTGCCAGCAGTCCGATTTCCGAGACCCAGTACTTC. Translated: CASSPISETQYF. Drawing the rest from reference TRBV2 and TRBJ2-5, the complete variable domain is EPEVTQTPSHQVTQMGQEVILRCVPISNHLYFYWYRQILGQKVEFLVSFYNNEISEKSEIFDDQFSVERPDGSNFTLKIRSTKLEDSAMYFCASSPISETQYFGPGTRLLVL.

The rearrangement uses TRBV7-9 and TRBJ2-1, with D tentatively TRBD2 (5 bases). Deletions cut 5 bases from V and 8 bases from J, with 16 bases between. Per germline, CDR1 SEHNR and CDR2 FQNEAQ (reference sequence). The CDR3 is made up of 14 amino acids. The CDR3 here is CASSPTSHGDEQFF. The CDR3 coding sequence is TGTGCCAGCAGCCCGACCAGCCACGGGGATGAGCAGTTCTTC.

V gene TRBV2 combines with J gene TRBJ2-5, with a tentative D call TRBD2 (6 bases). From germline, CDR1 is SNHLY and CDR2 FYNNEI. V was pared by 4 bases and J by 5 bases, with 14 bases between. The CDR3 sequence is 14 residues long. The CDR3 sequence: CASSANLAGETQYF. CDR3 sequence (DNA): TGTGCCAGCAGTGCTAATCTCGCGGGGGAGACCCAGTACTTC. Full variable domain (rest looked up from reference TRBV2 and TRBJ2-5): EPEVTQTPSHQVTQMGQEVILRCVPISNHLYFYWYRQILGQKVEFLVSFYNNEISEKSEIFDDQFSVERPDGSNFTLKIRSTKLEDSAMYFCASSANLAGETQYFGPGTRLLVL.

The chain combines TRBV7-9 with TRBJ2-2; D gene uncertain. The CDR3 spans 12 residues. CDR1 and CDR2 (germline): SEHNR, FQNEAQ (reference sequence). Trimming pared 5 bases from V and 4 bases from J, leaving 5 bases between. CDR3 sequence: CASSRLTGELFF. Here the CDR3 DNA reads TGTGCCAGCAGCCGACTCACCGGGGAGCTGTTTTTT.

This clonotype was seen more than once but under ten times. The J gene is TRBJ2-3, the V gene TRBV20-1; D is perhaps TRBD2 (5 bases). This CDR3 region has 15 residues. CDR1 and CDR2 (germline): DFQATT, SNEGSKA (reference sequence). V lost 6 bases and J 2 bases, leaving 18 bases between the germline ends. In DNA, the CDR3 is TGCAGTGCCCCGGACGGGGAGATCCTCACAGATACGCAGTATTTT. It encodes CSAPDGEILTDTQYF.

This rearrangement joins TRBV29-1 to TRBJ2-7; 9 nucleotides match TRBD2. Looked up from germline, CDR1 is SQVTM and CDR2 is ANQGSEA. CDR3 length: 14 residues. V gave up 3 bases and J gave up 7 bases; unmatched junction bases: 10. CDR3 residues: CSVDGREGRDEQYF. The CDR3 bases are TGCAGCGTTGACGGGCGGGAGGGCCGCGATGAGCAGTACTTC.

This clonotype was counted only a few times. The chain recombines TRBV29-1 with TRBJ1-1; no clear D gene. The germline V gene encodes CDR1 SQVTM and CDR2 ANQGSEA. The V gene lost 3 bases and the J gene lost 0 bases, with 8 bases spanning the gap. There are 13 residues in the CDR3. The CDR3 sequence: CSVDRTMNTEAFF. The CDR3 bases are TGCAGCGTTGACCGGACGATGAACACTGAAGCTTTCTTT.

The chain uses TRBV7-2 and TRBJ2-6; the D gene is possibly TRBD1 (5 bases). Trimming took 2 bases from V and 2 from J, leaving 13 bases between them. Per the germline V gene, CDR1 is SGHTA and CDR2 is FQGNSA. CDR3 size: 17 residues. CDR3 loop: CASSLRGQGAGANVLTF. The DNA for the CDR3 is TGTGCCAGCAGCTTAAGGGGTCAGGGTGCTGGGGCCAACGTCCTGACTTTC. Complete variable domain (other parts from reference TRBV7-2 and TRBJ2-6): GAGVSQSPSNKVTEKGKDVELRCDPISGHTALYWYRQSLGQGLEFLIYFQGNSAPDKSGLPSDRFSAERTGGSVSTLTIQRTQQEDSAVYLCASSLRGQGAGANVLTFGAGSRLTVL.

This clonotype was detected only a few times. The CDR3 here is CASSPGLAGGPLYF. Here the CDR3 DNA reads TGTGCCAGCAGCCCGGGGCTAGCGGGAGGGCCATTGTACTTC. This chain uses TRBV7-9 with TRBJ2-7; 12 positions agree with TRBD2. Germline trimming cut 5 bases from V and 12 bases from J; bases unmatched to any gene: 11. Germline V gene sequence: CDR1 SEHNR, CDR2 FQNEAQ (reference sequence). This CDR3 comprises 14 residues. The full variable domain, completed using reference TRBV7-9 and TRBJ2-7, is DTGVSQNPRHKITKRGQNVTFRCDPISEHNRLYWYRQTLGQGPEFLTYFQNEAQLEKSRLLSDRFSAERPKGSFSTLEIQRTEQGDSAMYLCASSPGLAGGPLYFGPGTRLTVT.

The CDR3 DNA is TGCAGTGCTAGTGTAAGGGGCCAAGAGACCCAGTACTTC. It codes for CSASVRGQETQYF. The chain carries TRBV20-1 and TRBJ2-5; perhaps TRBD1 as D (5 bases). There are 13 residues in the CDR3. CDR1 DFQATT and CDR2 SNEGSKA come from the germline V gene (reference sequence). V was shortened by 3 bases and J by 1 base, with 9 bases between the two germline ends.

This rearrangement joins TRBV2 to TRBJ2-1; D may correspond to TRBD1 or TRBD2 (5 bases each). The germline CDR1 and CDR2 sequences are SNHLY and FYNNEI. The CDR3 has 13 residues. V was trimmed by 5 bases and J by 6 bases, leaving 11 bases between them. The CDR3 sequence: CASSPRGCNEQFF. CDR3 sequence (DNA): TGTGCCAGCAGTCCGAGGGGTTGCAATGAGCAGTTCTTC.

In this sample, this clonotype turned up many times. The chain carries TRBV7-2 and TRBJ2-1; 8 bases match TRBD1. From germline, CDR1 is SGHTA and CDR2 FQGNSA. Trimming removed 2 bases from V and 0 bases from J; junction bases left unmatched: 0. The CDR3 runs to 15 residues. CDR3 in amino acids: CASSLQGASYNEQFF. CDR3 DNA sequence: TGTGCCAGCAGCTTACAGGGGGCCTCCTACAATGAGCAGTTCTTC. Complete variable domain (other parts from reference TRBV7-2 and TRBJ2-1): GAGVSQSPSNKVTEKGKDVELRCDPISGHTALYWYRQSLGQGLEFLIYFQGNSAPDKSGLPSDRFSAERTGGSVSTLTIQRTQQEDSAVYLCASSLQGASYNEQFFGPGTRLTVL.

Note on this clonotype: Its ends do not fully match the called genes, so a read error is possible. The CDR3 DNA follows: TGTGCCACCAGTGATGTGACCGGGACAGGGTTGGAAGATGCGCAGTATTTT. Translated, it gives CATSDVTGTGLEDAQYF. The rearrangement uses TRBV24-1 and TRBJ2-3; 9 positions match TRBD1. Germline values: CDR1 KGHDR, CDR2 SFDVKD. This CDR3 contains 17 residues.

The chain is built from TRBV5-1 and TRBJ2-5, with TRBD2 matching 14 bases. V lost 0 bases to trimming and J lost 5 bases; unmatched junction nucleotides: 6. The CDR3 totals 17 residues. The germline gives CDR1 SGHRS, CDR2 YFSETQ. The CDR3 sequence: CASSLGGTSGSVETQYF. CDR3 bases: TGCGCCAGCAGCTTGGGTGGGACTAGCGGGAGTGTGGAGACCCAGTACTTC.

The chain couples TRBV20-1 to TRBJ2-1, with 12 bases aligning to TRBD2. The CDR3 is 16 residues long. Germline CDR1 DFQATT, CDR2 SNEGSKA (reference sequence). V gave up 5 bases and J gave up 2 bases; unmatched junction bases: 7. CDR3 residues: CSALRLAGAAYNEQFF. The DNA of the CDR3 is TGCAGTGCTCTTCGACTAGCGGGAGCAGCCTACAATGAGCAGTTCTTC.